This TCR beta chain was captured in a study of cytomegalovirus exposure and HLA in healthy donors. The PCR used 60 Vbeta and 13 Jbeta primers. Some clones are missing from TCRdb's copy, which holds only in-frame ones; the method was immunoSEQ multiplex PCR. The sample contains about 120,000 clones, 81% of which appear only once. The germline V gene has CDR1 LGHNA and CDR2 YNFKEQ. The V end was cut by 0 bases, the J end by 3 bases, with 14 bases between. The CDR3 length is 16 residues. This clone was counted a few times. The TCR originated in a middle-aged woman in good health and CMV-seronegative. The sequencing sample was made of PBMCs. The V and J genes are TRBV4-2 and TRBJ1-1; tentative D call: TRBD1 (6 bases). The CDR3 DNA reads as TGTGCCAGCAGCCAAGAAGGGGGGGCAGGTTACACTGAAGCTTTCTTT. Encoded protein: CASSQEGGAGYTEAFF.